Listed below are T cell receptor beta chains from one sample, sequenced in a study of blood T cell repertoires in COVID-19. Only in-frame clones appear in the TCRdb table, and some are missing; sequencing was by immunoSEQ multiplex PCR. The data show around 300,000 clones, with around nine tenths seen just once and 5% held by the top ten. The sequenced sample was PBMCs or T cells enriched from blood (not recorded which). These receptors all stem from a man aged 30-40 years who had recovered from COVID-19. CDR3s include the opening cysteine and the closing phenylalanine or tryptophan.

J: TRBJ2-3
V: TRBV28
CDR3: CASSLVQPDTQYF

J: TRBJ2-3
V: TRBV18
CDR3: CASSPRGRVPDTQYF

J: TRBJ2-5
V: TRBV5-1
CDR3: CASSLGAGKETQYF

J: TRBJ1-5
V: TRBV6-1
CDR3: CASSEVDRGNQPQHF

J: TRBJ2-7
V: TRBV19
CDR3: CASSIRDRPYEQYF

J: TRBJ1-6
V: TRBV28
CDR3: CASSRGGWNSPLHF

J: TRBJ1-1
V: TRBV5-1
CDR3: CASSFNGRVVLTEAFF

J: TRBJ2-3
V: TRBV7-9
CDR3: CASSSDMLTQYF

J: TRBJ2-1
V: TRBV28
CDR3: CASSRPEDPSSYNEQFF

J: TRBJ2-7
V: TRBV5-1
CDR3: CASKEASGGHRNYEQYF

J: TRBJ1-2
V: TRBV5-4
CDR3: CASSLVTQGMGGGYTF

J: TRBJ1-1
V: TRBV21-1
CDR3: CASIIGGGMNTEAFF

J: TRBJ1-2
V: TRBV27
CDR3: CASGLLGLGYTF

J: TRBJ1-4
V: TRBV5-1
CDR3: CASSTGQLPNEKLFF

J: TRBJ2-6
V: TRBV10-2
CDR3: CAGLPGQGVPGANVLTF

J: TRBJ1-2
V: TRBV28
CDR3: CASSPSGSGYTF

J: TRBJ1-5
V: TRBV19
CDR3: CASSTFTSHSNQPQHF

J: TRBJ2-7
V: TRBV12-3/TRBV12-4
CDR3: CATRVSGSLEQYF

J: TRBJ1-5
V: TRBV18
CDR3: CASSPTGTNQPQHF

J: TRBJ1-3
V: TRBV3-1/TRBV3-2
CDR3: CASSLAGRISGNTIYF

J: TRBJ1-2
V: TRBV24-1
CDR3: CATSDPGVYGYTF

J: TRBJ2-7
V: TRBV5-1
CDR3: CASSFTSGGIDEQYF

J: TRBJ2-3
V: TRBV5-1
CDR3: CASSSDFTDTQYF

J: TRBJ1-6
V: TRBV19
CDR3: CASTDPGQGYNSPLHF

J: TRBJ1-1
V: TRBV10-3
CDR3: CAITRTGESEAFF

J: TRBJ2-1
V: TRBV27
CDR3: CASSFSPGQGFSEQFF

J: TRBJ1-2
V: TRBV6-5
CDR3: CASSLRQNYGYTF

J: TRBJ2-7
V: TRBV7-2
CDR3: CASSNRGKSSYEQYF

J: TRBJ1-6
V: TRBV4-1
CDR3: CASSQDLRWGPGGLNSPLHF

J: TRBJ2-1
V: TRBV2
CDR3: CASSESRLAGGPDLDEQFF

J: TRBJ2-7
V: TRBV11-2
CDR3: CASESGYYEQYF

J: TRBJ1-6
V: TRBV3-1/TRBV3-2
CDR3: CASSRGGASSPLHF

J: TRBJ1-1
V: TRBV2
CDR3: CASSPGTENTEAFF

J: TRBJ2-5
V: TRBV12-5
CDR3: CASGFSRAGGETQYF

J: TRBJ2-7
V: TRBV6-1
CDR3: CASSDPTGSYEQYF

J: TRBJ2-5
V: TRBV24-1
CDR3: CATSALFQGAQETQYF

J: TRBJ2-1
V: TRBV4-2
CDR3: CASSRLAGEGGEQFF

J: TRBJ1-2
V: TRBV7-9
CDR3: CASSLTGGYGYTF

J: TRBJ2-1
V: TRBV7-8
CDR3: CASSPWTSGVSYNEQFF

J: TRBJ2-7
V: TRBV24-1
CDR3: CATTWDFTYEQYF

J: TRBJ2-2
V: TRBV7-9
CDR3: CASSLRAGASGELFF

J: TRBJ1-6
V: TRBV27
CDR3: CASRIGTYYNSPLHF

J: TRBJ1-1
V: TRBV5-1
CDR3: CASSSTQNTEAFF

J: TRBJ2-1
V: TRBV6-1
CDR3: CASSEAAGGYNEQFF

J: TRBJ1-2
V: TRBV30
CDR3: CAWSGQGGYGYTF

J: TRBJ2-7
V: TRBV11-3
CDR3: CASSLMNGDEQYF

J: TRBJ1-1
V: TRBV7-2
CDR3: CASSFGAGRTEAFF

J: TRBJ2-2
V: TRBV19
CDR3: CASSRTSPAGLLFF

J: TRBJ1-2
V: TRBV11-2
CDR3: CASSLQGTFYGYTF

J: TRBJ2-7
V: TRBV19
CDR3: CASKLTGGGYEQYF

J: TRBJ1-6
V: TRBV18
CDR3: CASSPPQGNNSPLHF